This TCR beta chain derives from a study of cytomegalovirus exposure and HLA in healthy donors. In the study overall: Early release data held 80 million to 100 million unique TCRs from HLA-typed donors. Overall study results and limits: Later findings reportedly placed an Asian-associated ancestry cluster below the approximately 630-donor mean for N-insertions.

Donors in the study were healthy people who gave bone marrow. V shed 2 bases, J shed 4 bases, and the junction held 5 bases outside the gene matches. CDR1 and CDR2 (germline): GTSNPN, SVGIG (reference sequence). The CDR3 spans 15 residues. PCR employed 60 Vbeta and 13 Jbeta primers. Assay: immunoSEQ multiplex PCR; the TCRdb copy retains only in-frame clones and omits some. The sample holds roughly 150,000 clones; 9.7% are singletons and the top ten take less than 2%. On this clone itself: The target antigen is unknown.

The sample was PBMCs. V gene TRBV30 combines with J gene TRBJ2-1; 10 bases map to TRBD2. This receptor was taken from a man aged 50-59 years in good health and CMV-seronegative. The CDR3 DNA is TGTGCCTGGAGTTGGCTAGCGGGAGCATACAATGAGCAGTTCTTC. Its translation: CAWSWLAGAYNEQFF.